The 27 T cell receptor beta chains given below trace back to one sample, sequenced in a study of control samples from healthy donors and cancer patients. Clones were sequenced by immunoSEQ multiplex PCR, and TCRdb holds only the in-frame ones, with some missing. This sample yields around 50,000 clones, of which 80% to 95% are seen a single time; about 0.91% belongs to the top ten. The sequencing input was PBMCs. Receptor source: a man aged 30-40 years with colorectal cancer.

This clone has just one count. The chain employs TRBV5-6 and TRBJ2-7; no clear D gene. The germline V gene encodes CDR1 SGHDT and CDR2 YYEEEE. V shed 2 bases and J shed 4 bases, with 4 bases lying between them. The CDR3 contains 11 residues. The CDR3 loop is CASSLQYEQYF. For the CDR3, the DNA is TGTGCCAGCAGCTTACAATACGAGCAGTACTTC.

The chain's CDR3 is CASSQDRGVVYEQYF. The CDR3 region has the DNA TGCGCCAGCAGCCAGGACAGGGGCGTCGTTTACGAGCAGTACTTC. V usage is TRBV4-3 and J usage is TRBJ2-7; 9 bases line up with TRBD1. The junction had 7 bases not matched to a gene; V was cut back by 3 bases and J by 4 bases. The CDR3 covers 15 residues. CDR1 is LGHNA, CDR2 YSLEER, per germline.

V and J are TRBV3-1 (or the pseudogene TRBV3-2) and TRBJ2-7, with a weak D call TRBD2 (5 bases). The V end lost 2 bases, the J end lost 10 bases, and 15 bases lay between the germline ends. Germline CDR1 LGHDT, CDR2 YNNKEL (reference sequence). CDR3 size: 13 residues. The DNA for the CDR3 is TGTGCCAGCAGCCAATCGGGGATGGCGGAACAGTACTTC. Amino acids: CASSQSGMAEQYF.

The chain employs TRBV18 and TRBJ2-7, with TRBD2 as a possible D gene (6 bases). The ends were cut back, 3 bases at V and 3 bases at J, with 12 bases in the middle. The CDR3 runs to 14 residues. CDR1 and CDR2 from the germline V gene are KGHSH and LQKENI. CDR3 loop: CASSPGGAIYEQYF. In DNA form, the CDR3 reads TGTGCCAGCTCACCGGGCGGGGCGATCTACGAGCAGTACTTC.

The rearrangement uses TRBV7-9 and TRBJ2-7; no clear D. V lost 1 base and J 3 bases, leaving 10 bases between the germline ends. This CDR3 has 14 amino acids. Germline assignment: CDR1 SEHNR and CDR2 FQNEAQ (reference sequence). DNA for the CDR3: TGTGCCAGCAGCTTAGGTCTCGGTTACTACGAGCAGTACTTC. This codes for CASSLGLGYYEQYF.

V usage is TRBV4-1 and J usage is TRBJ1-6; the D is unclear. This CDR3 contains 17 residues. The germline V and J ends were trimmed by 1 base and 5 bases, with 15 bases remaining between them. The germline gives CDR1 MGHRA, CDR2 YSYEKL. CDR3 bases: TGCGCCAGCAGCCAAGTGAACAGAGGGAATAATAATTCACCCCTCCACTTT. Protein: CASSQVNRGNNNSPLHF.

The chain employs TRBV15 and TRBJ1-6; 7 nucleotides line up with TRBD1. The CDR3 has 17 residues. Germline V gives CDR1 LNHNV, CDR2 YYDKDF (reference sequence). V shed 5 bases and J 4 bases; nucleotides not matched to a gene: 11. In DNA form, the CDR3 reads TGTGCCACCAGCCCCAACGACAGGGACCTTTATAATTCACCCCTCCACTTT. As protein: CATSPNDRDLYNSPLHF.

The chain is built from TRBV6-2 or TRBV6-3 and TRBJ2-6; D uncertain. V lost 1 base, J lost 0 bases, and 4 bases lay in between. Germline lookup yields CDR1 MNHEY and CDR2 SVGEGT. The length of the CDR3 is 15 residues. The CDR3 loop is CASSYWSSGANVLTF. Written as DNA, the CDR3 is TGTGCCAGCAGTTACTGGAGCTCTGGGGCCAACGTCCTGACTTTC.

CDR3 sequence (DNA): TGTGCCAGCAGTTTAGCGAGGGGCTACGAGCAGTACTTC. It is translated as CASSLARGYEQYF. The chain couples TRBV12-3 or TRBV12-4 to TRBJ2-7; D tentatively fits TRBD1 or TRBD2 (5 bases each). Between the trimmed V and J ends, which lost 0 bases and 3 bases, there was a span of 6 bases. The CDR3 contains 13 residues.

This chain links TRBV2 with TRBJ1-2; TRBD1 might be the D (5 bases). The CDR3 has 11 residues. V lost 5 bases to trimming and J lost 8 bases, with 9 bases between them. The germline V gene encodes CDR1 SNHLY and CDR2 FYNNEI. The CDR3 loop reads CASSRTLGYTF. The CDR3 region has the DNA TGTGCCAGCAGTCGGACATTAGGCTACACCTTC.

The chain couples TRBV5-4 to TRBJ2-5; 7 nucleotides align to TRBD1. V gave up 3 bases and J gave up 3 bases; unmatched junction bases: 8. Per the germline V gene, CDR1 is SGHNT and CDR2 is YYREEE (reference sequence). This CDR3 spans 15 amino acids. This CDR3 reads CASSSYRDREETQYF. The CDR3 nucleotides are TGTGCCAGCAGCTCTTACAGAGACAGGGAAGAGACCCAGTACTTC.

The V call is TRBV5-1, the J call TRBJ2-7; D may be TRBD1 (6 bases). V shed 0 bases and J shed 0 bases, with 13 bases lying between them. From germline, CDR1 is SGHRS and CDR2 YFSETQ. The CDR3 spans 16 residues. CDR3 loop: CASSLAIGGSSYEQYV. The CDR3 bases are TGCGCCAGCAGCTTGGCCATAGGGGGAAGCTCCTACGAGCAGTACGTC.

The CDR3 DNA is TGTGCCAGCAGTCCGACGGTCACAGATACGCAGTATTTT. This gives the protein CASSPTVTDTQYF. The rearrangement links TRBV6-2 or TRBV6-3 to TRBJ2-3; D is unresolved. The CDR3 sequence is 13 residues long. V shed 5 bases and J shed 2 bases, with 8 bases lying between them. CDR1 is MNHEY and CDR2 is SVGEGT in the germline V gene.

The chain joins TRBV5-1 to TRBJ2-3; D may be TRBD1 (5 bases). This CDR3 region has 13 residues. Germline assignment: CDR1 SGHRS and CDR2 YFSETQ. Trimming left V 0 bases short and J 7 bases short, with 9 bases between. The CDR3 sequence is CASSLGSGNTQYF. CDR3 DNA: TGCGCCAGCAGCTTGGGGTCAGGGAATACGCAGTATTTT.

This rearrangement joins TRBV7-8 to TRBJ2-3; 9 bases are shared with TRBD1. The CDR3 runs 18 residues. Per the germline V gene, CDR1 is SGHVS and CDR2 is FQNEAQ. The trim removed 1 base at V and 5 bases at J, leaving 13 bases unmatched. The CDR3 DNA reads TGTGCCAGCAGCTTAGTGGACAGGGGAGTCATGGGGAGAGATACGCAGTATTTT. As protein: CASSLVDRGVMGRDTQYF. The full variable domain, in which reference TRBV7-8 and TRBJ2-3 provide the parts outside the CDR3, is GAGVSQSPRYKVAKRGQDVALRCDPISGHVSLFWYQQALGQGPEFLTYFQNEAQLDKSGLPSDRFFAERPEGSVSTLKIQRTQQEDSAVYLCASSLVDRGVMGRDTQYFGPGTRLTVL.

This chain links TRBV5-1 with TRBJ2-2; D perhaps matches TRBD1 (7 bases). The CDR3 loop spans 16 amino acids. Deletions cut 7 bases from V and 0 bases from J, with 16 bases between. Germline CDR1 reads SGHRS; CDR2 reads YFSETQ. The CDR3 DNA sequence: TGCGCCAGCGACCATACAGGGGACTCGAACACCGGGGAGCTGTTTTTT. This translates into CASDHTGDSNTGELFF.

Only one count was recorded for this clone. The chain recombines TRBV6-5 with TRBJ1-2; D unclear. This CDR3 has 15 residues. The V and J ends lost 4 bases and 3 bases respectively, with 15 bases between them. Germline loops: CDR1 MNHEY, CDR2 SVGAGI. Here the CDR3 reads CASSSAYYVDYGYTF. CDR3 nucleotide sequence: TGTGCCAGCAGTTCCGCCTATTACGTTGACTATGGCTACACCTTC.

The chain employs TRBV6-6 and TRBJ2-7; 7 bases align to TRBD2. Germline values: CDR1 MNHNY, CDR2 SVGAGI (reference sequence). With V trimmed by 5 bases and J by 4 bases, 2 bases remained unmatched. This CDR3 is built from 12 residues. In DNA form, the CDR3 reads TGTGCCAGCAGTCCGGGGGGATACGAGCAGTACTTC. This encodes CASSPGGYEQYF.

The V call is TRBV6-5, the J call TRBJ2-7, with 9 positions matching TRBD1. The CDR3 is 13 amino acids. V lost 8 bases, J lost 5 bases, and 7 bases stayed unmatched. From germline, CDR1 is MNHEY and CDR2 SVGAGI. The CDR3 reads CASYRGQGHEQYF. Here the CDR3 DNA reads TGTGCCAGCTATCGGGGACAGGGCCACGAGCAGTACTTC.

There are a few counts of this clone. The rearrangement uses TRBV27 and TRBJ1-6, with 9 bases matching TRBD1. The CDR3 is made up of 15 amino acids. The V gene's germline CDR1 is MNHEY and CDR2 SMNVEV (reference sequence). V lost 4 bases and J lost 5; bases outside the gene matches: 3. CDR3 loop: CASSWNRGHNSPLHF. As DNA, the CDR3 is TGTGCCAGCAGTTGGAACAGGGGGCATAATTCACCCCTCCACTTT.

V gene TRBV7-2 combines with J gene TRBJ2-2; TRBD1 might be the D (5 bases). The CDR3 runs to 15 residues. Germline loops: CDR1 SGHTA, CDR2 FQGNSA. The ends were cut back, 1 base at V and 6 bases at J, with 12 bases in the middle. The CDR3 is CASSLGVRVSGELFF. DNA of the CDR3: TGTGCCAGCAGCTTAGGTGTCAGGGTGTCCGGGGAGCTGTTTTTT.

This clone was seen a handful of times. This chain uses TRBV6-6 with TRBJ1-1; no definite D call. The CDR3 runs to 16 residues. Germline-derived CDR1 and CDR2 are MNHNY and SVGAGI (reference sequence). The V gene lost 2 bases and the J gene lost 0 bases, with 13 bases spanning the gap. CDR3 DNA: TGTGCCAGCAGTTACGGTGTAGGGCGGATGAACACTGAAGCTTTCTTT. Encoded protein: CASSYGVGRMNTEAFF.

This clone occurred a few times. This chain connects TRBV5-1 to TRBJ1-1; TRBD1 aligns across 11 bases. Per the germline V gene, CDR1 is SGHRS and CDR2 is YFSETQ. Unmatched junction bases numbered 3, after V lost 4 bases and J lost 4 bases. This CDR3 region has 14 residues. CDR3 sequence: CASSAGQGGTEAFF. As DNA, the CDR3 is TGCGCCAGCAGCGCGGGACAGGGGGGCACTGAAGCTTTCTTT.

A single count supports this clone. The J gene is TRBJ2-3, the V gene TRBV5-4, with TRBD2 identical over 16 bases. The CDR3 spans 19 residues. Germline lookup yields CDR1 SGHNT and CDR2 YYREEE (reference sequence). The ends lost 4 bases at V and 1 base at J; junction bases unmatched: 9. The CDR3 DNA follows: TGTGCCAGCAGCCGTCCCGGGACTAGCGGGGGGGCCGGCACAGATACGCAGTATTTT. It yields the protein CASSRPGTSGGAGTDTQYF. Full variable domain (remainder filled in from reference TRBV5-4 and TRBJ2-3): ETGVTQSPTHLIKTRGQQVTLRCSSQSGHNTVSWYQQALGQGPQFIFQYYREEENGRGNFPPRFSGLQFPNYSSELNVNALELDDSALYLCASSRPGTSGGAGTDTQYFGPGTRLTVL.

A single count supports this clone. DNA for the CDR3: TGTGCCAGCAGCTTAGTTTGGGCTAGCACAGATACGCAGTATTTT. It is translated as CASSLVWASTDTQYF. The genes are TRBV7-2 and TRBJ2-3; D gene ambiguous. V lost 1 base and J lost 0, with 8 bases in between. This CDR3 spans 15 amino acids. Germline loops: CDR1 SGHTA, CDR2 FQGNSA.

The CDR3 reads CASSQEVRLGSPLHF. CDR3 coding DNA: TGCGCCAGCAGCCAAGAAGTCAGGTTGGGATCACCCCTCCACTTT. The genes are TRBV4-3 and TRBJ1-6; D unresolved. V was shortened by 0 bases and J by 10 bases, with 13 bases between the two germline ends. Germline CDR1 LGHNA, CDR2 YSLEER. This CDR3 spans 15 amino acids.

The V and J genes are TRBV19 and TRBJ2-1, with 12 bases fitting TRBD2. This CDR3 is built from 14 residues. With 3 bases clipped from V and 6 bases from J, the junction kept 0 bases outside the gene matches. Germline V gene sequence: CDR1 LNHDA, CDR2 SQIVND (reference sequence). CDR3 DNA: TGTGCCAGTAGTATGGGACTAGCGGGCAATGAGCAGTTCTTC. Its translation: CASSMGLAGNEQFF.